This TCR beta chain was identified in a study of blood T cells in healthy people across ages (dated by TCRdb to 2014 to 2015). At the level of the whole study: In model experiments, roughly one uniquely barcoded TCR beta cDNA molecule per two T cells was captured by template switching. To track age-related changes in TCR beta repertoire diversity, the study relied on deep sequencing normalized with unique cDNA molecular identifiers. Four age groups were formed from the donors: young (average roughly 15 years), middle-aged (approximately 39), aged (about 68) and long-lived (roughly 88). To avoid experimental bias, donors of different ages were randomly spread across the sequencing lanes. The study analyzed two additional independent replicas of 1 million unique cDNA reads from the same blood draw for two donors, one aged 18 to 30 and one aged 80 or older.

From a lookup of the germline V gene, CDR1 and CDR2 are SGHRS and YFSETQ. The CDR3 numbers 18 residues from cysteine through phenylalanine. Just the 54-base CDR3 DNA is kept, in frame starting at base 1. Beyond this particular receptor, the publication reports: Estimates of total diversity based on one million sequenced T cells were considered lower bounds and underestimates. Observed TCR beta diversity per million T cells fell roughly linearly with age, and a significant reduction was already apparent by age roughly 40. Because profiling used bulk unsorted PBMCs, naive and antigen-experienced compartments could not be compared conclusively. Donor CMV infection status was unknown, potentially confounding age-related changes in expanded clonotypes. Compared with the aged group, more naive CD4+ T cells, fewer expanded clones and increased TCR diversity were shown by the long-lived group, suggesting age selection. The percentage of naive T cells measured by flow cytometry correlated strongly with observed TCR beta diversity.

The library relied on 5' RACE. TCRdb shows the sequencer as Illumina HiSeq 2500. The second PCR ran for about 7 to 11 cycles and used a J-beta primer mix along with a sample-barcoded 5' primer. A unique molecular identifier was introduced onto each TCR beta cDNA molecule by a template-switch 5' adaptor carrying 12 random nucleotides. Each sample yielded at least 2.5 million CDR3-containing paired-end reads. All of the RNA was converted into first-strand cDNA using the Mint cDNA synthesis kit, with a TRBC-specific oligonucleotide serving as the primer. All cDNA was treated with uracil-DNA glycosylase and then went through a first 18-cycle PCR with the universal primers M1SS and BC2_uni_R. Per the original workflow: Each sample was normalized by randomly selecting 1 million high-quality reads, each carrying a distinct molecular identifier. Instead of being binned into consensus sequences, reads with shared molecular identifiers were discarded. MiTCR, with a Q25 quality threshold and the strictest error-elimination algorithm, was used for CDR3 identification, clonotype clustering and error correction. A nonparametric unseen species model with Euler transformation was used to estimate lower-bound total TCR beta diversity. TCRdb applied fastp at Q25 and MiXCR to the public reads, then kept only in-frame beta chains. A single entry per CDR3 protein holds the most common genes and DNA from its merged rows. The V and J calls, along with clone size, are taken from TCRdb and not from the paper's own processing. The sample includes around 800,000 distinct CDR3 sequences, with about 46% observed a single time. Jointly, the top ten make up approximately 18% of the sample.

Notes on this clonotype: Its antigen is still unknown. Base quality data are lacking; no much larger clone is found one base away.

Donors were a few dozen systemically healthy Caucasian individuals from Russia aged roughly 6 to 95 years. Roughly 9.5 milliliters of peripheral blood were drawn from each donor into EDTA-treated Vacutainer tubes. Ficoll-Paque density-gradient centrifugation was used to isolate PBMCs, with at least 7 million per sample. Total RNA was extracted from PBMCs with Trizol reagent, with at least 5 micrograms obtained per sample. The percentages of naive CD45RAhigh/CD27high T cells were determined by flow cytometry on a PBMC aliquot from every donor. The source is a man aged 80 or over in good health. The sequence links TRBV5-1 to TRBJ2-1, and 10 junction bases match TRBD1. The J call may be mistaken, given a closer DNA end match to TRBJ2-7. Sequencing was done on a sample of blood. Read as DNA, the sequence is TGCGCCAGCAGCTTGGTGGGGACAGGGGTCACCACCAGGAATGAGCAGTACTTC. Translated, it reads CASSLVGTGVTTRNEQYF.